What follows are 5 T cell receptor beta chains derived from one specimen sequenced in a study of blood T cell repertoires in COVID-19 (dated by TCRdb to about 2020). Library generation was performed with the immunoSEQ multiplex PCR assay. What TCRdb holds here is the immuneACCESS table cut down to in-frame rearrangements. Part of the clones is not present; checked against another copy, under half of the missing clones reflect an unresolved V gene, and the others are unexplained. Present in this sample are about 480,000 clones, roughly 90% of which were seen just once. The ten largest clonotypes hold approximately 1.8% of the sample. What was sequenced was PBMCs or T cells enriched from blood (not recorded which). The receptors stem from a woman in her thirties or forties who had recovered from COVID-19.

This chain links TRBV6-4 with TRBJ2-7; 12 bases fit TRBD1. Looked up from germline, CDR1 is MRHNA and CDR2 is SNTAGT. V shed 2 bases and J 9 bases; nucleotides not matched to a gene: 2. The CDR3 is 13 residues long. CDR3 nucleotides: TGTGCCAGCAGTGACGGGACAGGGGGCGCGCAGTACTTC. The encoded protein is CASSDGTGGAQYF.

The rearrangement links TRBV5-1 to TRBJ2-5, with TRBD1 as a possible D gene (6 bases). V lost 4 bases and J 0 bases, leaving 13 bases between the germline ends. CDR3 length equals 15 residues. Germline CDR1 SGHRS, CDR2 YFSETQ. The CDR3 DNA sequence: TGCGCCAGCAGCCCGGGGACAAAATACCAAGAGACCCAGTACTTC. This translates into CASSPGTKYQETQYF.

The chain has TRBV29-1 and TRBJ2-7; 7 bases are shared with TRBD2. The trim removed 6 bases at V and 4 bases at J, leaving 3 bases unmatched. The length of the CDR3 is 11 residues. CDR1 is SQVTM and CDR2 is ANQGSEA in the germline V gene. CDR3 residues: CSVGEGYEQYF. DNA of the CDR3: TGCAGCGTCGGGGAGGGGTACGAGCAGTACTTC.

The rearrangement uses TRBV4-1 and TRBJ1-3; D remains unclear. From germline, CDR1 is MGHRA and CDR2 YSYEKL. V was pared by 3 bases and J by 1 base, with 10 bases between. The CDR3 is 15 amino acids. The CDR3 DNA is TGCGCCAGCAGCCAGGATGGGCTATCTGGAAACACCATATATTTT. It encodes CASSQDGLSGNTIYF.

The J gene is TRBJ1-5, the V gene TRBV10-3, with D possibly being TRBD1 (5 bases). The CDR3 covers 17 residues. Germline V gene data show CDR1 as ENHRY and CDR2 as SYGVKD. V dropped 3 bases and J dropped 6 bases, with 21 bases sitting between them. CDR3 DNA: TGTGCCATCAGTGAAAAGGTAGTTGTGGGGGGTGGTCAGCCCCAGCATTTT. Translating it yields CAISEKVVVGGGQPQHF.